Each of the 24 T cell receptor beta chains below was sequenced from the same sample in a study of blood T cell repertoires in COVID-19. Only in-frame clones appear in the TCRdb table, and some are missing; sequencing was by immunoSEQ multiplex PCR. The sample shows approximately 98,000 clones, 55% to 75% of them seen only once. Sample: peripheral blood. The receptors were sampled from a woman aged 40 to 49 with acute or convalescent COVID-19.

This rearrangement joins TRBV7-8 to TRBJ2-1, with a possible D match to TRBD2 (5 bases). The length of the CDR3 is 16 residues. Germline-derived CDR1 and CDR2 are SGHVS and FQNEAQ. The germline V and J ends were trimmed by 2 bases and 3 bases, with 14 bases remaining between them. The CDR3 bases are TGTGCCAGCAGCTTATTTTTCTCCGGGGTCTACAATGAGCAGTTCTTC. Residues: CASSLFFSGVYNEQFF.

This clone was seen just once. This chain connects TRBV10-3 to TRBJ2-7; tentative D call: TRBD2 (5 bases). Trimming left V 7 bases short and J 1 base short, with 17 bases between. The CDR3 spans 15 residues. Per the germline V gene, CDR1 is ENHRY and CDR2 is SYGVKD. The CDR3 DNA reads TGTGCCATCAATATGGCCGGGGTAGAGTCCTACGAGCAGTACTTC. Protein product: CAINMAGVESYEQYF.

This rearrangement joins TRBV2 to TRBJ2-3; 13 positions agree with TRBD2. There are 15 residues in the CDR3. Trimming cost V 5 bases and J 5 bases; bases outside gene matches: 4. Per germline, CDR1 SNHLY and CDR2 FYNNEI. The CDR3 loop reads CASSPRTSGGDTQYF. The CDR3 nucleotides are TGTGCCAGCAGTCCTCGGACTAGCGGGGGAGATACGCAGTATTTT.

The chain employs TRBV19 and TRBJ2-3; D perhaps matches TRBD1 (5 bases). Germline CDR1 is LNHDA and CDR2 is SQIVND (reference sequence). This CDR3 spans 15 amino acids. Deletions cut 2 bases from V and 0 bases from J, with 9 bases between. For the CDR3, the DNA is TGTGCCAGTAGTATAAGGGGAATTAGCACAGATACGCAGTATTTT. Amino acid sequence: CASSIRGISTDTQYF.

The CDR3 here is CASSFSGQAFNGYTF. The CDR3 coding sequence is TGCGCCAGCAGCTTCTCCGGACAGGCTTTTAATGGCTACACCTTC. This chain uses TRBV5-1 with TRBJ1-2; 7 bases map to TRBD1. J gave up 6 bases and V 2 bases, and 10 bases lay outside the gene matches. The CDR3 contains 15 residues. The germline gives CDR1 SGHRS, CDR2 YFSETQ.

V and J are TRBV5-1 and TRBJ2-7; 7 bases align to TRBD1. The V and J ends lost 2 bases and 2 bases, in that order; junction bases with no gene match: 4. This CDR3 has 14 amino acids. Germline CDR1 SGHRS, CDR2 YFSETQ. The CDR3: CASSFGQETYEQYF. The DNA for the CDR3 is TGCGCCAGCAGCTTTGGACAGGAAACCTACGAGCAGTACTTC.

The DNA of the CDR3 is TGTGCCAGCACTCGAGGGACTCAACCCTACGAGCAGTACTTC. It specifies CASTRGTQPYEQYF. The chain links TRBV6-5 to TRBJ2-7, with D possibly matching TRBD2 (6 bases). CDR1 MNHEY and CDR2 SVGAGI come from the germline V gene. The CDR3 consists of 14 residues. The V and J ends lost 7 bases and 2 bases respectively, with 15 bases between them.

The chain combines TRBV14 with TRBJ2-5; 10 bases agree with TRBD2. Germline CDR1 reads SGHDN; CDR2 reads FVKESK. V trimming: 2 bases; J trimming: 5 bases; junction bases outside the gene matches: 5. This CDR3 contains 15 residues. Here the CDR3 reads CASSQTLAGGETQYF. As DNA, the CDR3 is TGTGCCAGCAGCCAAACCTTAGCGGGGGGTGAGACCCAGTACTTC.

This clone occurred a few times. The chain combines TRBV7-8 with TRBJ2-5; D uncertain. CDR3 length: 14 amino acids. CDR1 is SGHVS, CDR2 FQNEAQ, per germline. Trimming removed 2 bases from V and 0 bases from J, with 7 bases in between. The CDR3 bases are TGTGCCAGCAGCTTATATCCTAACCAAGAGACCCAGTACTTC. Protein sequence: CASSLYPNQETQYF.

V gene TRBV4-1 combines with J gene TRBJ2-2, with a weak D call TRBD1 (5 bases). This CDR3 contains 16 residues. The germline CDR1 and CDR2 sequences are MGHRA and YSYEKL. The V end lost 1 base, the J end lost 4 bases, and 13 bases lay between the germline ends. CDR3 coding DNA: TGCGCCAGCAGCCAAGGTCAGGGAAGGGGCACCGGGGAGCTGTTTTTT. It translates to CASSQGQGRGTGELFF.

CDR3 region: CASRGSRRGRDQPQHF. CDR3 DNA sequence: TGTGCCAGCAGGGGTTCCCGGAGGGGTCGGGATCAGCCCCAGCATTTT. This chain links TRBV2 with TRBJ1-5; a weak D match, TRBD1 (5 bases). The germline gives CDR1 SNHLY, CDR2 FYNNEI. V was shortened by 6 bases and J by 5 bases, with 20 bases between the two germline ends. The CDR3 length is 16 residues.

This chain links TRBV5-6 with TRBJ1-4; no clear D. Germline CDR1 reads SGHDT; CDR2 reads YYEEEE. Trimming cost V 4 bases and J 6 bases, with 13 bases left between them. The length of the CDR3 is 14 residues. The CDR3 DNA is TGTGCCAGCAGCCCTGTGCTTGGCCATGAAAAACTGTTTTTT. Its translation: CASSPVLGHEKLFF.

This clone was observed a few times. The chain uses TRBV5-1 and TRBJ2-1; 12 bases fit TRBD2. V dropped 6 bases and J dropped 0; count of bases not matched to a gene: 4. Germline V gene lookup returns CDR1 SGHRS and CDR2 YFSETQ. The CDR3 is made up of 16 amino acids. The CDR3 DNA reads TGCGCCAGCATCTCGACTAGCGGGGGCTCCTACAATGAGCAGTTCTTC. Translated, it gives CASISTSGGSYNEQFF. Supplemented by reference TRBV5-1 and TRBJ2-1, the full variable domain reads KAGVTQTPRYLIKTRGQQVTLSCSPISGHRSVSWYQQTPGQGLQFLFEYFSETQRNKGNFPGRFSGRQFSNSRSEMNVSTLELGDSALYLCASISTSGGSYNEQFFGPGTRLTVL.

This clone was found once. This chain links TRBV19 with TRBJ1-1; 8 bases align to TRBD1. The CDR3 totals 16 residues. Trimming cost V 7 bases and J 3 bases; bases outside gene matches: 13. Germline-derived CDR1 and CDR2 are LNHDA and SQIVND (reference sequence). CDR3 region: CASKGSRQGRDTEAFF. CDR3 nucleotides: TGTGCCAGTAAAGGGTCCCGACAGGGGAGGGACACTGAAGCTTTCTTT. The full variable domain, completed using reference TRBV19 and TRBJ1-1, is DGGITQSPKYLFRKEGQNVTLSCEQNLNHDAMYWYRQDPGQGLRLIYYSQIVNDFQKGDIAEGYSVSREKKESFPLTVTSAQKNPTAFYLCASKGSRQGRDTEAFFGQGTRLTVV.

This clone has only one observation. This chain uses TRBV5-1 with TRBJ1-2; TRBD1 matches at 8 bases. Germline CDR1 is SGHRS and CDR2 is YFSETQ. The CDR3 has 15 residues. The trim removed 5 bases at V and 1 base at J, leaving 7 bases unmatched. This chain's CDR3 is CASSSHGQGNYGYTF. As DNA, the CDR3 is TGCGCCAGCAGTTCTCATGGACAGGGTAACTATGGCTACACCTTC.

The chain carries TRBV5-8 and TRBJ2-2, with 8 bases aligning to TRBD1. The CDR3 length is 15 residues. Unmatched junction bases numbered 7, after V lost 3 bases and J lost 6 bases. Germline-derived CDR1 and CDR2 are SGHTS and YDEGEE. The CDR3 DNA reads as TGTGCCAGCAGCTCCGGGACAGGCTATTCCGGGGAGCTGTTTTTT. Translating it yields CASSSGTGYSGELFF.

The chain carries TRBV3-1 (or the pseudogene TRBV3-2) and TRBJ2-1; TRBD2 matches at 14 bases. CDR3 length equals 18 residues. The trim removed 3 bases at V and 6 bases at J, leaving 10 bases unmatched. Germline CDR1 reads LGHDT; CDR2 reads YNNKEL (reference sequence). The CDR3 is CASSHPGLAGVVLNEQFF. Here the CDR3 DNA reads TGTGCCAGCAGCCACCCGGGACTAGCGGGGGTGGTTCTCAATGAGCAGTTCTTC.

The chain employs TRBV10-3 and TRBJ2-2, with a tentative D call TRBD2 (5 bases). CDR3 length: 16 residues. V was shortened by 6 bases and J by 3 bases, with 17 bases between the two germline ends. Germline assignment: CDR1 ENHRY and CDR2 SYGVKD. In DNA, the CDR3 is TGTGCCATCAGCACCGAGAGGGCGCTTGACACCGGGGAGCTGTTTTTT. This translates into CAISTERALDTGELFF.

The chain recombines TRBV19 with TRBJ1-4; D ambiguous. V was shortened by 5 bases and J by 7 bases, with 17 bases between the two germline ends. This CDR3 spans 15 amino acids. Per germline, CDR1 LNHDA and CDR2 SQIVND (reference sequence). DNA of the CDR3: TGTGCCAGTAGTGACGCTAGTGTCATCGGTGAAAAACTGTTTTTT. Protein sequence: CASSDASVIGEKLFF.

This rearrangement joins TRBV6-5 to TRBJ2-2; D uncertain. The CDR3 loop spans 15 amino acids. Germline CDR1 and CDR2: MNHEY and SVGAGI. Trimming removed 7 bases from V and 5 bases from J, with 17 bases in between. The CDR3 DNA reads TGTGCCAGCACCTTGACCCAGCGAGGAACCGGGGAGCTGTTTTTT. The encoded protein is CASTLTQRGTGELFF.

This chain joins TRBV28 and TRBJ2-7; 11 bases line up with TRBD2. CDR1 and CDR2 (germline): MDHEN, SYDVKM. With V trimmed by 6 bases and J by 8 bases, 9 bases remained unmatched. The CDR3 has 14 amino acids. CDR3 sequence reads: CASSPTSGVPKQYF. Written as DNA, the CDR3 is TGTGCCAGCAGCCCGACTAGCGGGGTCCCAAAGCAGTACTTC.

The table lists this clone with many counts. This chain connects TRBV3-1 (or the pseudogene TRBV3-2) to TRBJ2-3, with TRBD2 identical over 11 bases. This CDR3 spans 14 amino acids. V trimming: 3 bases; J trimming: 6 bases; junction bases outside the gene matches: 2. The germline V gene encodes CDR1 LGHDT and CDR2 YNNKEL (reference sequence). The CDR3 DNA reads TGTGCCAGCAGCCACCCTAGCGGGGGGGATACGCAGTATTTT. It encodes CASSHPSGGDTQYF.

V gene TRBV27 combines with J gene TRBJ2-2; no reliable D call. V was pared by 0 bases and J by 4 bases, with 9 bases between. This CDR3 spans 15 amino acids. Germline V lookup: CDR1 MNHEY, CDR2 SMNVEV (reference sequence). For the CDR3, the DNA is TGTGCCAGCAGTTTATCTAAGCTTCTCACCGGGGAGCTGTTTTTT. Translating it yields CASSLSKLLTGELFF.

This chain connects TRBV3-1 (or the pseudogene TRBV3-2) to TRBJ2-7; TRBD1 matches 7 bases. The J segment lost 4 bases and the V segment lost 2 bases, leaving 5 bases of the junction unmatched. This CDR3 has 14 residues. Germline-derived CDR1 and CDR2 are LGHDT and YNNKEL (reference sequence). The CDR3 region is CASSQSPTGYEQYF. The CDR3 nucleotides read TGTGCCAGCAGCCAAAGCCCGACAGGGTACGAGCAGTACTTC.